A single sample gave rise to the 13 T cell receptor beta chains below, sequenced in a study of blood T cells in healthy people across ages (dated by TCRdb to the mid-2010s). The library was obtained by 5' RACE. Sequencing used an Illumina HiSeq 2500. The second PCR ran for about 7 to 11 cycles and used a J-beta primer mix along with a sample-barcoded 5' primer. TCRdb reworked the public reads: Q25 trimming with fastp, MiXCR clone assembly, productive beta chains retained. Each entry merges the rows of one CDR3 protein and shows their most common DNA and genes. The sample table lists around 600,000 distinct CDR3 sequences, roughly 48% of them with a count of one. The leading ten clones occupy just under 25% of the sample. Sequences were obtained from blood. The receptor source for this set is a man at least 80 years old in good health.

This clonotype was observed a handful of times. The gene calls are TRBV20-1 and TRBJ2-7; D gene uncertain. Per the germline V gene, CDR1 is DFQATT and CDR2 is SNEGSKA (reference sequence). V was clipped by 0 bases and J by 2 bases, with 5 bases between them. This CDR3 has 12 residues. This CDR3 is CSARDQPYEQYF. CDR3 in DNA: TGCAGTGCTAGAGATCAACCCTACGAGCAGTACTTC.

The chain uses TRBV5-1 and TRBJ2-1, with TRBD1 matching 8 bases. From germline, CDR1 is SGHRS and CDR2 YFSETQ. The junction had 9 bases not matched to a gene; V was cut back by 4 bases and J by 6 bases. This CDR3 has 15 amino acids. CDR3 DNA sequence: TGCGCCAGCAGCGTTAAACTGACAGGGGCCAATGAGCAGTTCTTC. Its protein product is CASSVKLTGANEQFF.

The genes are TRBV20-1 and TRBJ2-7; 10 bases map to TRBD2. The CDR3 runs to 15 residues. V was pared by 5 bases and J by 5 bases, with 12 bases of the junction left unmatched. Germline V CDR1 and CDR2: DFQATT, SNEGSKA (reference sequence). The CDR3 DNA follows: TGCAGTGCTGAAAAGCGGGAGGGCCTTCGCGACGAGCAGTACTTC. Translating it yields CSAEKREGLRDEQYF.

This clonotype has a count of ten or more. The V and J genes are TRBV30 and TRBJ2-7; D unresolved. Germline loops: CDR1 GTSNPN, CDR2 SVGIG (reference sequence). The CDR3 is 11 residues long. V was clipped by 0 bases and J by 2 bases, with 2 bases between them. This CDR3 reads CAWSVTYEQYF. The CDR3 region has the DNA TGTGCCTGGAGTGTAACCTACGAGCAGTACTTC.

The V gene is TRBV6-2 or TRBV6-3, the J gene TRBJ2-5, with TRBD1 matching over 9 bases. Looked up from germline, CDR1 is MNHEY and CDR2 is SVGEGT. Losses at the gene ends were 2 bases for V and 7 bases for J; bases not matched to a gene: 14. There are 17 residues in the CDR3. The CDR3 loop reads CASSYRTGVPYWGTQYF. CDR3 nucleotide sequence: TGTGCCAGCAGTTACCGGACAGGGGTGCCGTATTGGGGGACCCAGTACTTC.

The genes are TRBV29-1 and TRBJ1-2; unclear D gene. The V end lost 6 bases, the J end lost 5 bases, and 16 bases lay between the germline ends. This CDR3 has 13 residues. Germline V gives CDR1 SQVTM, CDR2 ANQGSEA. The DNA for the CDR3 is TGCAGCGTCGAATTCCGGACTGGGTATGGCTACACCTTC. It yields the protein CSVEFRTGYGYTF.

This clonotype was seen only a few times. The rearrangement links TRBV7-8 to TRBJ2-7, with 8 bases fitting TRBD1. The V and J ends lost 1 base and 3 bases, in that order; junction bases with no gene match: 11. Germline-derived CDR1 and CDR2 are SGHVS and FQNEAQ. CDR3 length equals 17 residues. For the CDR3, the DNA is TGTGCCAGCAGCTTAGTGGTGATCACAGGGGGTTTCTACGAGCAGTACTTC. This sequence encodes CASSLVVITGGFYEQYF. Full variable domain (outside the CDR3, taken from reference TRBV7-8 and TRBJ2-7): GAGVSQSPRYKVAKRGQDVALRCDPISGHVSLFWYQQALGQGPEFLTYFQNEAQLDKSGLPSDRFFAERPEGSVSTLKIQRTQQEDSAVYLCASSLVVITGGFYEQYFGPGTRLTVT.

A note on this clonotype: One end of the junction does not line up with germline, which may come from a read error. This chain joins TRBV19 and TRBJ2-1, with 8 bases lining up with TRBD2. The CDR3 has 17 residues. CDR1 is LNHDA, CDR2 SQIVND, per germline (reference sequence). DNA for the CDR3: TGCGCCAGTAGGTCCCCTGCGGGGGGACATGTCTACAATGAGCAGTTCTTC. The encoded protein is CASRSPAGGHVYNEQFF.

This chain links TRBV20-1 with TRBJ1-5, with D hard to call. This CDR3 has 14 residues. The V end was cut by 0 bases, the J end by 8 bases, with 14 bases between. The germline gives CDR1 DFQATT, CDR2 SNEGSKA (reference sequence). The CDR3 sequence: CSARESGPFKPQHF. CDR3 bases: TGCAGTGCTAGAGAGTCCGGACCGTTTAAGCCCCAGCATTTT.

This clonotype was found a few times. The chain recombines TRBV29-1 with TRBJ1-1; tentative D call: TRBD1 (5 bases). Per the germline V gene, CDR1 is SQVTM and CDR2 is ANQGSEA. This CDR3 contains 13 residues. The CDR3 protein is CSTSAGLNTEAFF. CDR3 nucleotide sequence: TGCTCAACCTCGGCAGGGCTGAACACTGAAGCTTTCTTT.

This clonotype has more than one count but fewer than ten. This chain joins TRBV29-1 and TRBJ1-2, with D uncertain. The CDR3 consists of 11 residues. Trimming stripped 4 bases from V and 3 bases from J, with 6 bases between. CDR1 SQVTM and CDR2 ANQGSEA come from the germline V gene. The CDR3 DNA follows: TGCAGCGTTGTACAGTACTATGGCTACACCTTC. Protein: CSVVQYYGYTF.

This clonotype was counted many times. The chain links TRBV15 to TRBJ2-1, with D possibly matching TRBD2 (5 bases). This CDR3 is built from 15 residues. V lost 6 bases to trimming and J lost 6 bases, with 18 bases between them. The V gene's germline CDR1 is LNHNV and CDR2 YYDKDF (reference sequence). CDR3 region: CATRKGVGEGNEQFF. CDR3 coding DNA: TGTGCCACCAGAAAAGGAGTGGGAGAAGGCAATGAGCAGTTCTTC.

This clonotype was observed a few times. The V call is TRBV6-5, the J call TRBJ1-4, with D maybe TRBD1 (6 bases). V was pared by 6 bases and J by 5 bases, with 13 bases between. CDR1 and CDR2 (germline): MNHEY, SVGAGI. The CDR3 contains 14 residues. The CDR3 region has the DNA TGTGCCAGCAGGGACCGGACAGTAAATGAAAAACTGTTTTTT. It translates to CASRDRTVNEKLFF.